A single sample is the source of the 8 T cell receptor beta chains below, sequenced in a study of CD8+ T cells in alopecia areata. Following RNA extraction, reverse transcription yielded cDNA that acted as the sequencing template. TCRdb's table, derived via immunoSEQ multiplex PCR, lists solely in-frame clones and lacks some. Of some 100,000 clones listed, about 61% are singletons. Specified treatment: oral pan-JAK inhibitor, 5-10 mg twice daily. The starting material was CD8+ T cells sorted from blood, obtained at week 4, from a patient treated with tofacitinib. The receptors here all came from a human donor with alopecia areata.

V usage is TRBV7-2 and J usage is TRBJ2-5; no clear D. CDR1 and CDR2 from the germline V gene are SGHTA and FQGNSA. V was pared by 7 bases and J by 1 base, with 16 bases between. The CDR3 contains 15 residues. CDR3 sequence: CASNQDPDIQETQYF. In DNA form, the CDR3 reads TGTGCCAGCAATCAAGACCCCGACATCCAAGAGACCCAGTACTTC. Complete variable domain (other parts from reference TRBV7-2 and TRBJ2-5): GAGVSQSPSNKVTEKGKDVELRCDPISGHTALYWYRQSLGQGLEFLIYFQGNSAPDKSGLPSDRFSAERTGGSVSTLTIQRTQQEDSAVYLCASNQDPDIQETQYFGPGTRLLVL.

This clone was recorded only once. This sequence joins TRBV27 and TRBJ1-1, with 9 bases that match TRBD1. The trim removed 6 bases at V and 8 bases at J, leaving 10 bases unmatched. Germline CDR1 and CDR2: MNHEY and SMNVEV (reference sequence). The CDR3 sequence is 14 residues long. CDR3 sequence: CASRLPGQGREAFF. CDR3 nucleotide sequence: TGTGCCAGCAGGCTCCCGGGACAGGGTAGAGAAGCTTTCTTT.

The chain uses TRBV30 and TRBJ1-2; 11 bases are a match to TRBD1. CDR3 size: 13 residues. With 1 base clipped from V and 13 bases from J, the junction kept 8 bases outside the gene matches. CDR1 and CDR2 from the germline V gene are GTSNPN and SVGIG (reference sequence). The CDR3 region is CAWSDPRTGGVTF. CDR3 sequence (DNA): TGTGCCTGGAGTGACCCTCGGACAGGGGGCGTCACCTTC.

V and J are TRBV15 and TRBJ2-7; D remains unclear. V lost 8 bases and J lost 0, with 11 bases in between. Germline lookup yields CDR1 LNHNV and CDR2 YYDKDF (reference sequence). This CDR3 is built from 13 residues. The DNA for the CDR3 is TGTGCCACCGGTCAGTCGAGCTCCTACGAGCAGTACTTC. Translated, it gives CATGQSSSYEQYF.

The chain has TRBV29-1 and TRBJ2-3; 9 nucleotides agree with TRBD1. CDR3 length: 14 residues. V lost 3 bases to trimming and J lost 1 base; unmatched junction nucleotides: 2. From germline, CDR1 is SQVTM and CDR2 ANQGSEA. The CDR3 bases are TGCAGCGTTGAGTGGGACAGGGGCACAGATACGCAGTATTTT. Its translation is CSVEWDRGTDTQYF.

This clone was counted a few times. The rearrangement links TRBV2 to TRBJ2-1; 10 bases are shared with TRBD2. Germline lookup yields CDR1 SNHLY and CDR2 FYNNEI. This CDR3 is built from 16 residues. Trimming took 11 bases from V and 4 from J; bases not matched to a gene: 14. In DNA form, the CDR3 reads TGTGCCCCAGGGGCCGCTAGCGGGGGCAGGTACAATGAGCAGTTCTTC. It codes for CAPGAASGGRYNEQFF.

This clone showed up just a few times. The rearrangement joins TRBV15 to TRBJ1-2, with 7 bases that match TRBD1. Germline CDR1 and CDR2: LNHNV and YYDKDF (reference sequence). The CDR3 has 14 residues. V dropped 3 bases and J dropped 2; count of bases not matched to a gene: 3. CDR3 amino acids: CATSSRGVNYGYTF. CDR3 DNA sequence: TGTGCCACCAGCAGCAGGGGGGTAAACTATGGCTACACCTTC.

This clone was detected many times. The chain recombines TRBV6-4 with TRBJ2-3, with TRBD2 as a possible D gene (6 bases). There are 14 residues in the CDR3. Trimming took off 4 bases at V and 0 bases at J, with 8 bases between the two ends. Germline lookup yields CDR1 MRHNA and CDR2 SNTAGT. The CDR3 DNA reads TGTGCCAGCAGTGCCGGGGGTAGCACAGATACGCAGTATTTT. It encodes CASSAGGSTDTQYF.